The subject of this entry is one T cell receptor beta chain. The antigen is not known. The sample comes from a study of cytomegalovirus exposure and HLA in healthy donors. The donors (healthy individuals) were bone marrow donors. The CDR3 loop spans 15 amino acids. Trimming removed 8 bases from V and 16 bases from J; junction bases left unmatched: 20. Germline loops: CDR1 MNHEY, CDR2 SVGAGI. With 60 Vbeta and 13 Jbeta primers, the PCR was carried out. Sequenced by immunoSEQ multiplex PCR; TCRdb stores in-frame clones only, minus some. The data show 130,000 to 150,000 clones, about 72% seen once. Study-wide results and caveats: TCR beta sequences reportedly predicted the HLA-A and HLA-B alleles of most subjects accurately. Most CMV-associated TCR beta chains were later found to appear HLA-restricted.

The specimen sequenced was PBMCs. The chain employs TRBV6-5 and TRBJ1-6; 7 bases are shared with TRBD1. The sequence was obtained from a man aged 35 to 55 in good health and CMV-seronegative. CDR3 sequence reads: CASSLKRDSLTPLHF. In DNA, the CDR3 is TGTGCCAGCTCATTAAAACGGGACAGTTTAACCCCTCTCCACTTT.